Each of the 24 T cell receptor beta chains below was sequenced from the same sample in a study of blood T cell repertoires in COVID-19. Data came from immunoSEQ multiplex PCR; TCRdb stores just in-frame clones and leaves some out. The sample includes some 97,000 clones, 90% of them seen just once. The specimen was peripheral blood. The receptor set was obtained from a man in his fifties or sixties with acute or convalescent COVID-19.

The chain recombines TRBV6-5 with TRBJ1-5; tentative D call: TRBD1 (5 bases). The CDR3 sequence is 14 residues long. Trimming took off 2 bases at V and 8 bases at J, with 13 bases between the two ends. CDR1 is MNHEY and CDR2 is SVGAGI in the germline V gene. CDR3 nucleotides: TGTGCCAGCAGTTACGGCAGGGATGGGAAGCCCCAGCATTTT. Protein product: CASSYGRDGKPQHF.

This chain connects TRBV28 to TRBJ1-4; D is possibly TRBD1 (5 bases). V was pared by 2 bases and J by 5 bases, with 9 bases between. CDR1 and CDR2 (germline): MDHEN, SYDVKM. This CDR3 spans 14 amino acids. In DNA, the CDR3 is TGTGCCAGCAGTTTAACGGCAGGGAATGAAAAACTGTTTTTT. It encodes CASSLTAGNEKLFF.

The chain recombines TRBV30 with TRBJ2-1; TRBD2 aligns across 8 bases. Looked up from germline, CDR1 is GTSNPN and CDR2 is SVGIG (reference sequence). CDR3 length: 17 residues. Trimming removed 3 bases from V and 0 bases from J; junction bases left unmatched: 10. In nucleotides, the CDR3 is TGTGCCTGGAGACCCATAGCGGGGCTACCCTCCTACAATGAGCAGTTCTTC. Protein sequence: CAWRPIAGLPSYNEQFF.

CDR3 sequence reads: CALGRDNQPQHF. CDR3 in DNA: TGTGCCCTGGGGAGGGATAATCAGCCCCAGCATTTT. V usage is TRBV28 and J usage is TRBJ1-5; D remains unclear. V shed 11 bases and J shed 4 bases, with 12 bases lying between them. The CDR3 length is 12 residues. Germline V gene data show CDR1 as MDHEN and CDR2 as SYDVKM.

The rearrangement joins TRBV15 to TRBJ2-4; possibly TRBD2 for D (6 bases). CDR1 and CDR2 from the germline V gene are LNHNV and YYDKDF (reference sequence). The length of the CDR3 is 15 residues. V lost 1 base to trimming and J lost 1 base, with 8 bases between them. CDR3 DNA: TGTGCCACCAGCAGAGGCGGGGAGGCCAAAAACATTCAGTACTTC. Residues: CATSRGGEAKNIQYF.

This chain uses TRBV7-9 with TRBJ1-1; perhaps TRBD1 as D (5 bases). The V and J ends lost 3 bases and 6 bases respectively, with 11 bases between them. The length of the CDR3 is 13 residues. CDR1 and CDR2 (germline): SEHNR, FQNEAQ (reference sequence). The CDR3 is CASSFLGGPEAFF. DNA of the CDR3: TGTGCCAGCAGCTTCCTCGGGGGACCTGAAGCTTTCTTT.

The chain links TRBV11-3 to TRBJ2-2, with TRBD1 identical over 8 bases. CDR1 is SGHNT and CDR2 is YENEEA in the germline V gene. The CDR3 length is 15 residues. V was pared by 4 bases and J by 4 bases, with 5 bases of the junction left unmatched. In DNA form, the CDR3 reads TGTGCCAGCAGCTCTACGGACAGGGCCACCGGGGAGCTGTTTTTT. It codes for CASSSTDRATGELFF. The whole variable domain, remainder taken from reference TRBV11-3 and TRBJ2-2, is EAGVVQSPRYKIIEKKQPVAFWCNPISGHNTLYWYLQNLGQGPELLIRYENEEAVDDSQLPKDRFSAERLKGVDSTLKIQPAELGDSAVYLCASSSTDRATGELFFGEGSRLTVL.

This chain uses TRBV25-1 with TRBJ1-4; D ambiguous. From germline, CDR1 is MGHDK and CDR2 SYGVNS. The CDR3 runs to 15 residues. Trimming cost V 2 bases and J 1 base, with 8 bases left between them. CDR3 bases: TGTGCCAGCAGTGAACGGTATGGAACTAATGAAAAACTGTTTTTT. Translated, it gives CASSERYGTNEKLFF.

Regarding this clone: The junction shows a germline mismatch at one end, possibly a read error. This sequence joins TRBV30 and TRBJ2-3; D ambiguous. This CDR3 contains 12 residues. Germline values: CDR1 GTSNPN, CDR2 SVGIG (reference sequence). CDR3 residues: CARSGSTDTQYF. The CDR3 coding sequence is TGTGCCCGGAGTGGTTCGACAGATACGCAGTATTTT.

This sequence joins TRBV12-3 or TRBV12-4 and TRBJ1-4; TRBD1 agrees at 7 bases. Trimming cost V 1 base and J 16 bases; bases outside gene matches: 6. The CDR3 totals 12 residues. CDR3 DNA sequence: TGTGCCAGCAGTTTAGGGACAGGACGTCAGTTTTTT. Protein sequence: CASSLGTGRQFF.

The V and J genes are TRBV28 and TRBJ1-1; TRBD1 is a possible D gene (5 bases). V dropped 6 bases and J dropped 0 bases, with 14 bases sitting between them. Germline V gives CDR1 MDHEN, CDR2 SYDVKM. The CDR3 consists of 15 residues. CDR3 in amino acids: CASSPGTAMNTEAFF. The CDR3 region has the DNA TGTGCCAGCAGCCCCGGGACTGCGATGAACACTGAAGCTTTCTTT.

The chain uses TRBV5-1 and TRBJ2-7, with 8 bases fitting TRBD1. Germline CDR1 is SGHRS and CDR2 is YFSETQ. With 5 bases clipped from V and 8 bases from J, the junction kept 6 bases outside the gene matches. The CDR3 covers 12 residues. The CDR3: CASSPQGAKQYF. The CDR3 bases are TGCGCCAGCAGTCCCCAGGGGGCGAAGCAGTACTTC.

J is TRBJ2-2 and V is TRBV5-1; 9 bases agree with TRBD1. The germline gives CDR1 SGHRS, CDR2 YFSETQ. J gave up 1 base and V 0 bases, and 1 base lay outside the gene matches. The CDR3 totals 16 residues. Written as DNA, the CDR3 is TGCGCCAGCAGCTTGGGGGACAGGGAGAACACCGGGGAGCTGTTTTTT. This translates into CASSLGDRENTGELFF.

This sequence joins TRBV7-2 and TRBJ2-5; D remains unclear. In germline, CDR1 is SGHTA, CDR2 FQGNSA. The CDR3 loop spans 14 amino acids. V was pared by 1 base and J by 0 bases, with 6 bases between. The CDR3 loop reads CASSLGGHQETQYF. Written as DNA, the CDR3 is TGTGCCAGCAGCTTAGGCGGCCACCAAGAGACCCAGTACTTC.

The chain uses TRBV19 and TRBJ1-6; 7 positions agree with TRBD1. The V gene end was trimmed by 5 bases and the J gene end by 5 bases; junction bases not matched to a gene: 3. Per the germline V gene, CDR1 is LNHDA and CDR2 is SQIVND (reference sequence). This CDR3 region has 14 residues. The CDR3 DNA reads TGTGCCAGTAGTCCGACAGGGAATAATTCACCCCTCCACTTT. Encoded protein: CASSPTGNNSPLHF.

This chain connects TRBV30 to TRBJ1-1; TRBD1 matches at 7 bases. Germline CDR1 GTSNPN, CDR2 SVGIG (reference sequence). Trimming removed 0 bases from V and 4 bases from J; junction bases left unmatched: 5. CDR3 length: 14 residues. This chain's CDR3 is CAWSVTGQPTEAFF. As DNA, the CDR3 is TGTGCCTGGAGTGTCACGGGACAGCCCACTGAAGCTTTCTTT.

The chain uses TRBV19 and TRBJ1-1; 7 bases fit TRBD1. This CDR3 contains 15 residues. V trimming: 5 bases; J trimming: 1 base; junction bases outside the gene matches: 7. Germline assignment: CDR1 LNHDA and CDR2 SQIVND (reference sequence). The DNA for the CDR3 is TGTGCCAGTAGTTCCGATACAGGGGCGAACACTGAAGCTTTCTTT. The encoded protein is CASSSDTGANTEAFF.

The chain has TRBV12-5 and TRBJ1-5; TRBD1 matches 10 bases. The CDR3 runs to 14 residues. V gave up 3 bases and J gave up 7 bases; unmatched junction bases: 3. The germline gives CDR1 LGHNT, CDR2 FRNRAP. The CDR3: CASGFDRGRQPQHF. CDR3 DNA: TGTGCTAGTGGTTTTGACAGGGGGCGGCAGCCCCAGCATTTT.

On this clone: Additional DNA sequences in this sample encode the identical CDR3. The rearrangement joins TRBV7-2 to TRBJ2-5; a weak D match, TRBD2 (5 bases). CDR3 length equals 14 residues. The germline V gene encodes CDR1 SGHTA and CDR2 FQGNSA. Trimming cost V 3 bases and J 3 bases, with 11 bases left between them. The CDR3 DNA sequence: TGTGCCAGCAGCTTCAACCGGGGAAAAGAGACCCAGTACTTC. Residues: CASSFNRGKETQYF.

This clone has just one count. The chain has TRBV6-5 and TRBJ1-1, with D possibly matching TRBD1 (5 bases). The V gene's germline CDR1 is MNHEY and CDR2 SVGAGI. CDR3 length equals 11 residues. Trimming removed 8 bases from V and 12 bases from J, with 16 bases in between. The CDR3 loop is CASDRNRRTFF. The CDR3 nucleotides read TGTGCCAGCGACAGAAATCGCCGTACTTTCTTT.

The DNA of the CDR3 is TGTGCCAGCAGCTTAGTGCAGGATAAAGGTGAAGCTTTCTTT. This encodes CASSLVQDKGEAFF. This rearrangement joins TRBV7-2 to TRBJ1-1; no clear D gene. The CDR3 is 14 residues long. Per the germline V gene, CDR1 is SGHTA and CDR2 is FQGNSA. The V gene lost 1 base and the J gene lost 7 bases, with 13 bases spanning the gap.

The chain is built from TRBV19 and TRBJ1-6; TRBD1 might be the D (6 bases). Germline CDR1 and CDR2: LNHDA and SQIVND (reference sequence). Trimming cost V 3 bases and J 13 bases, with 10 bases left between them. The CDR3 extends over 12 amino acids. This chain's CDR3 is CASSIGTRPLHF. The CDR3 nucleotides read TGTGCCAGTAGTATCGGGACAAGGCCCCTCCACTTT.

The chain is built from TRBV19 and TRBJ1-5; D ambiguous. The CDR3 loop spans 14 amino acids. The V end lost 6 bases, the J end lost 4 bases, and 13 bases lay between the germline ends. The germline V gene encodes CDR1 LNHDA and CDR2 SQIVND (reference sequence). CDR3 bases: TGTGCCAGTAGCTATACCGGGAGGAATCAGCCCCAGCATTTT. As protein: CASSYTGRNQPQHF.

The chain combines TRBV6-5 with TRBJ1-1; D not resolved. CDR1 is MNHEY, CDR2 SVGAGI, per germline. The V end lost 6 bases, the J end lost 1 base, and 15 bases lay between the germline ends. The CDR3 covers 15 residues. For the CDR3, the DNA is TGTGCCAGCAGGACCGACTATGTGGGGAACACTGAAGCTTTCTTT. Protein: CASRTDYVGNTEAFF.